The rows below give T cell receptor beta chains drawn from one sample of a study of beta chain features in type 1 diabetes. Using immunoSEQ multiplex PCR, the repertoire was profiled, and TCRdb retains in-frame clones only, with some absent. Among 430,000 or so clones listed, 11% were seen once. Input material: naive CD4+ T cells from blood. All receptors come from a young woman in good health. CDR3s include the opening cysteine and the closing phenylalanine or tryptophan. The D gene is left open where the match is weak. Expanded clones get a size class; other rows say once, few or many, or leave the size out.

. | TRBJ2-7 | TRBV5-1 | TRBD2 | CASSLPRLAGGAGEQYF | TGCGCCAGCAGCTTGCCCAGACTAGCGGGAGGGGCAGGAGAGCAGTACTTC
few | TRBJ2-5 | TRBV7-9 | . | CASSLLVGRRAETQYF | TGTGCCAGCAGCTTACTTGTGGGACGGCGCGCCGAGACCCAGTACTTC
few | TRBJ2-7 | TRBV7-3 | TRBD2 | CASSLRAGGPYEQYF | TGTGCCAGCAGCTTAAGGGCGGGAGGGCCCTACGAGCAGTACTTC
once | TRBJ2-1 | TRBV18 | . | CASSPPGKYNEQFF | TGTGCCAGCTCACCACCGGGGAAATACAATGAGCAGTTCTTC
once | TRBJ2-3 | TRBV15 | TRBD2 | CATSPLATSTDTQYF | TGTGCCACCAGCCCACTAGCGACTAGCACAGATACGCAGTATTTT
few | TRBJ2-7 | TRBV29-1 | . | CSVLRGDKGSYEQYF | TGCAGCGTCCTCCGAGGGGACAAAGGCTCCTACGAGCAGTACTTC
few | TRBJ2-5 | TRBV9 | . | CASSSPGGYQETQYF | TGTGCCAGCTCGTCCCCGGGGGGCTACCAAGAGACCCAGTACTTC
few | TRBJ1-5 | TRBV9 | . | CASSVGEGQAQPQHF | TGTGCCAGCAGCGTAGGGGAGGGGCAGGCACAGCCCCAGCATTTT
. | TRBJ2-1 | TRBV7-8 | . | CASSFQRGRTGSYNEQFF | TGTGCCAGCAGCTTTCAGAGAGGGAGGACTGGGTCCTACAATGAGCAGTTCTTC
few | TRBJ2-6 | TRBV19 | . | CASSIDPISGANVLTF | TGTGCCAGTAGTATAGACCCAATCTCTGGGGCCAACGTCCTGACTTTC
. | TRBJ1-2 | TRBV27 | . | CASSLYPSAGYTF | TGTGCCAGCAGTTTATACCCGTCTGCTGGCTACACCTTC
. | TRBJ2-5 | TRBV10-3 | . | CAISESRETQYF | TGTGCCATCAGTGAATCGCGAGAGACCCAGTACTTC
. | TRBJ1-1 | TRBV29-1 | . | CSVANQLGVNTEAFF | TGCAGCGTTGCTAACCAATTGGGCGTCAACACTGAAGCTTTCTTT
many | TRBJ2-7 | TRBV30 | . | CAWSGGGKQYF | TGTGCCTGGAGTGGGGGAGGAAAGCAGTACTTC
few | TRBJ2-7 | TRBV7-9 | . | CASSPAGDGQYF | TGTGCCAGCAGCCCCGCGGGCGACGGGCAGTACTTC
few | TRBJ2-1 | TRBV2 | TRBD2 | CASTASGGNYNEQFF | TGTGCCAGCACGGCTAGCGGGGGGAATTACAATGAGCAGTTCTTC
few | TRBJ2-5 | TRBV29-1 | . | CSVARGVGGETQYF | TGCAGCGTTGCTCGCGGGGTAGGGGGAGAGACCCAGTACTTC
. | TRBJ1-3 | TRBV14 | . | CASRRHSQGAGNTIYF | TGTGCCAGCAGGCGTCACTCACAGGGAGCTGGAAACACCATATATTTT
few | TRBJ2-1 | TRBV2 | TRBD1 | CASRATGGGEQFF | TGTGCCAGCAGGGCGACAGGGGGCGGAGAGCAGTTCTTC
few | TRBJ1-2 | TRBV14 | . | CASSREGRPNYGYTF | TGTGCCAGCAGCCGGGAAGGGCGCCCTAACTATGGCTACACCTTC
few | TRBJ2-1 | TRBV11-2 | TRBD1 | CASSFGQGSYNEQFF | TGTGCCAGCAGCTTCGGACAGGGGTCCTACAATGAGCAGTTCTTC
. | TRBJ2-3 | TRBV7-2 | TRBD2 | CASRLAGATDTQYF | TGTGCCAGCAGACTAGCGGGAGCCACAGATACGCAGTATTTT
few | TRBJ2-3 | TRBV9 | TRBD2 | CASSPLVGGRARGPFGTDTQYF | TGTGCCAGCAGCCCCTTGGTGGGCGGGAGGGCTAGAGGACCCTTTGGCACAGATACGCAGTATTTT
many | TRBJ2-4 | TRBV21-1 | . | CASRGQGGSKNIQYF | TGTGCCAGCAGAGGACAGGGCGGATCCAAAAACATTCAGTACTTC
. | TRBJ2-3 | TRBV4-3 | . | CASSQGALVTDTQYF | TGCGCCAGCAGCCAGGGCGCGCTGGTGACAGATACGCAGTATTTT